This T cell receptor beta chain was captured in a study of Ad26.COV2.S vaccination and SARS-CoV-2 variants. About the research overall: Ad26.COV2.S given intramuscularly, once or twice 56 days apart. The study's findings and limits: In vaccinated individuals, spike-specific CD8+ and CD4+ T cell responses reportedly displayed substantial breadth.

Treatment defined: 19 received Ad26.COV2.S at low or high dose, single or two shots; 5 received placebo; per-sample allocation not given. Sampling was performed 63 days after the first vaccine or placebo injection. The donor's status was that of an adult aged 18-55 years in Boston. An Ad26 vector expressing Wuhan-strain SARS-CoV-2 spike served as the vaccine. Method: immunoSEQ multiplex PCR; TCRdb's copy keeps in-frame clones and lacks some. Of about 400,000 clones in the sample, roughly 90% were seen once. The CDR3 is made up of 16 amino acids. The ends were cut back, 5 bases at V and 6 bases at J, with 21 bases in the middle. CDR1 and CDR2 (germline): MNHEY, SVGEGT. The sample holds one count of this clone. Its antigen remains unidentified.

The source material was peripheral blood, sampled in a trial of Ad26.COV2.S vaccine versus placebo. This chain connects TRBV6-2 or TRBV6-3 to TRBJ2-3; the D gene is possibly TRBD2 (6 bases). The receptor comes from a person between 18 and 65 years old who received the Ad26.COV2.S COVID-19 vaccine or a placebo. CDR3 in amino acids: CASSPGFGRGRDTQYF. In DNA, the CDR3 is TGTGCCAGCAGTCCCGGGTTCGGGCGGGGAAGGGATACGCAGTATTTT.